This entry is about one T cell receptor beta chain. The entry originates in a study of blood T cell repertoires in COVID-19. Overall study context: The analysed material was cDNA or gDNA that came from T cells, B-cell-depleted T cells, or PBMCs.

CDR1 is SGHAT and CDR2 is FQNNGV in the germline V gene. The CDR3 length is 20 residues. With V trimmed by 0 bases and J by 4 bases, 16 bases remained unmatched. Original data processing: The assay estimated nucleated cells by amplifying reference gene primers. The assay was immunoSEQ multiplex PCR, and TCRdb's table has in-frame clones only and misses some. The V and J calls and the clone size are those of that table, but D and trimming were determined from the DNA. The sample holds over 100,000 clones, around nine tenths seen once. The rearrangement joins TRBV11-2 to TRBJ2-3; TRBD2 matches at 10 bases. Sequencing used peripheral blood. The source of this sequence is an older woman with COVID-19, enrolled during active disease. The CDR3 DNA reads as TGTGCCAGCAGCTTAGATGTTAAAGCGGGAGGGCCCTTAGGGGCAGATACGCAGTATTTT. Translation gives CASSLDVKAGGPLGADTQYF.